A single sample is the source of the 10 T cell receptor beta chains below, sequenced in a study of blood T cell repertoires in COVID-19. Data came from immunoSEQ multiplex PCR; TCRdb stores just in-frame clones and leaves some out. The data show about 260,000 clones, with approximately 91% seen just once and about 0.64% held by the top ten. The sample was peripheral blood. Every receptor here comes from a human donor in a cohort sampled during active COVID-19.

This chain joins TRBV23-1 and TRBJ2-5; D might be TRBD2 (6 bases). TRBV23-1 falls under the ORF class, with uncertain function. The CDR3 has 16 residues. Between the trimmed V and J ends, which lost 1 base and 0 bases, there was a span of 12 bases. CDR3 DNA: TGCGCCAGCAGTCAATTCGGGGGTTCGTACCAAGAGACCCAGTACTTC. It translates to CASSQFGGSYQETQYF.

The J gene is TRBJ2-3, the V gene TRBV11-3; D is possibly TRBD2 (5 bases). Looked up from germline, CDR1 is SGHNT and CDR2 is YENEEA. CDR3 length: 16 residues. V was cut by 5 bases and J by 1 base, with 16 bases left in between. This CDR3 reads CASSPNWTERTDTQYF. The CDR3 bases are TGTGCCAGCAGCCCCAACTGGACTGAACGCACAGATACGCAGTATTTT.

The V call is TRBV7-2, the J call TRBJ2-3; the match to TRBD2 covers 10 bases. V trimming: 3 bases; J trimming: 5 bases; junction bases outside the gene matches: 8. CDR1 SGHTA and CDR2 FQGNSA come from the germline V gene. The CDR3 runs 16 residues. The CDR3 region has the DNA TGTGCCAGCAGCTTTCGGTGGCTAGCGGGGGTAGATACGCAGTATTTT. Protein product: CASSFRWLAGVDTQYF.

The chain combines TRBV28 with TRBJ2-7; TRBD2 matches at 9 bases. CDR1 is MDHEN, CDR2 SYDVKM, per germline. The length of the CDR3 is 14 residues. Unmatched junction bases numbered 10, after V lost 6 bases and J lost 7 bases. This CDR3 is CASRTEAGGEEQYF. The CDR3 nucleotides read TGTGCCAGCAGAACTGAGGCGGGAGGGGAAGAGCAGTACTTC.

This rearrangement joins TRBV29-1 to TRBJ1-1; 7 bases align to TRBD1. Germline V gene lookup returns CDR1 SQVTM and CDR2 ANQGSEA. This CDR3 comprises 14 residues. After removal of 6 bases from V and 4 bases from J, the junction contained 11 bases not matched to a gene. Here the CDR3 DNA reads TGCAGCGTCGATAACAGACAGGGAGCCACTGAAGCTTTCTTT. Translation gives CSVDNRQGATEAFF.

This chain connects TRBV19 to TRBJ1-5; the match to TRBD1 covers 8 bases. The CDR3 spans 15 residues. Per germline, CDR1 LNHDA and CDR2 SQIVND (reference sequence). With V trimmed by 4 bases and J by 0 bases, 2 bases remained unmatched. This chain's CDR3 is CASSRQGISNQPQHF. The CDR3, as DNA: TGTGCCAGTAGTAGACAGGGGATTAGCAATCAGCCCCAGCATTTT.

The chain couples TRBV24-1 to TRBJ1-2, with 10 bases matching TRBD1. The V and J ends lost 7 bases and 4 bases, in that order; junction bases with no gene match: 20. Germline loops: CDR1 KGHDR, CDR2 SFDVKD. The length of the CDR3 is 19 residues. CDR3 bases: TGTGCCACCAGCCGATCCCGGGACAGGGGTCCCCTTGGCGGCTATGGCTACACCTTC. Protein sequence: CATSRSRDRGPLGGYGYTF.

This chain connects TRBV6-5 to TRBJ1-2; 7 nucleotides align to TRBD1. With V trimmed by 7 bases and J by 2 bases, 7 bases remained unmatched. In germline, CDR1 is MNHEY, CDR2 SVGAGI. The CDR3 is 14 residues long. Here the CDR3 reads CASTVIRGNYGYTF. The CDR3 DNA sequence: TGTGCCAGCACCGTAATCAGGGGGAACTATGGCTACACCTTC.

This chain joins TRBV7-9 and TRBJ2-1; the match to TRBD2 covers 7 bases. Per the germline V gene, CDR1 is SEHNR and CDR2 is FQNEAQ (reference sequence). This CDR3 is built from 15 residues. V was clipped by 0 bases and J by 9 bases; unmatched bases: 8. In DNA form, the CDR3 reads TGTGCCAGCAGCTTAGCGGGAGGGAGAGTGGGTGAGCAGTTCTTC. This gives the protein CASSLAGGRVGEQFF.

The rearrangement links TRBV4-3 to TRBJ2-1; 9 bases map to TRBD1. There are 14 residues in the CDR3. CDR1 and CDR2 from the germline V gene are LGHNA and YSLEER. With 3 bases clipped from V and 5 bases from J, the junction kept 2 bases outside the gene matches. The CDR3 loop reads CASSQRTGDNEQFF. In nucleotides, the CDR3 is TGCGCCAGCAGCCAGCGGACAGGGGACAATGAGCAGTTCTTC.